These 5 T cell receptor beta chains share one sample of origin, sequenced in a study of T cell responses to AZD1222 COVID-19 vaccine (dated by TCRdb to the early 2020s). Libraries were built with the immunoSEQ multiplex PCR assay. This is the immuneACCESS table as TCRdb keeps it, with only in-frame sequences that have V and J called. A part of the clones is gone; compared with another copy, unresolved V genes explain less than half, and the rest is unexplained. Recorded for this sample are 100,000 or so clones; 70% to 90% of them occurred a single time. 5.5% of the sample goes to the ten largest clones. The time point label on this specimen signifies: about 28 days (+/-7) after the second vaccine dose. The sequences come from peripheral blood, collected 28 days after the second AZD1222 dose. The receptors originated from an adult who received the AZD1222 COVID-19 vaccine.

The chain combines TRBV7-8 with TRBJ1-1; D call uncertain. The V gene lost 1 base and the J gene lost 3 bases, with 15 bases spanning the gap. Germline CDR1 SGHVS, CDR2 FQNEAQ. The CDR3 is 16 amino acids. The CDR3 reads CASSLVPSFGDTEAFF. CDR3 bases: TGTGCCAGCAGCTTAGTTCCTTCGTTTGGGGACACTGAAGCTTTCTTT.

This chain connects TRBV7-9 to TRBJ2-7; no definite D call. Germline CDR1 and CDR2: SEHNR and FQNEAQ (reference sequence). The CDR3 consists of 13 residues. V gave up 5 bases and J gave up 4 bases, with 12 bases separating them. CDR3 loop: CASSPTHGYEQYF. The CDR3, as DNA: TGTGCCAGCAGCCCAACACATGGGTACGAGCAGTACTTC.

In this sample, this clone turned up once. This chain uses TRBV4-3 with TRBJ2-1; the D call may be TRBD1 or TRBD2 (5 bases each). Germline V gene lookup returns CDR1 LGHNA and CDR2 YSLEER. CDR3 length: 13 residues. V was trimmed by 4 bases and J by 10 bases, leaving 14 bases between them. The chain's CDR3 is CASSLAGAREQFF. CDR3 coding DNA: TGCGCCAGCAGCCTAGCCGGGGCGCGGGAGCAGTTCTTC.

The chain carries TRBV2 and TRBJ1-2; D not certain. This CDR3 comprises 13 residues. Germline lookup yields CDR1 SNHLY and CDR2 FYNNEI. V lost 2 bases and J lost 2, with 6 bases in between. The CDR3 spells CASSEQQNYGYTF. CDR3 DNA: TGTGCCAGCAGTGAACAGCAGAACTATGGCTACACCTTC.

V usage is TRBV30 and J usage is TRBJ2-3; 8 nucleotides align to TRBD2. In germline, CDR1 is GTSNPN, CDR2 SVGIG (reference sequence). The CDR3 covers 13 residues. The ends lost 4 bases at V and 2 bases at J; junction bases unmatched: 2. The CDR3 DNA reads as TGTGCCTGGAACGGACTAGCCACAGATACGCAGTATTTT. As protein: CAWNGLATDTQYF.